The sequence of this TCR beta chain was determined in a study of T cells in Graves' hyperthyroidism and ophthalmopathy. Looking at the study overall: Before treatment of any kind, peripheral blood was taken at initial diagnosis. Findings and limits, study-wide: Most clonotypes expanded in thyroid above 0.001 were likewise present in blood.

From germline, CDR1 is MNHEY and CDR2 SVGAGI. Trimming removed 7 bases from V and 2 bases from J, with 14 bases in between. The CDR3 is 14 amino acids. Judged by abundance, this clonotype is medium-sized. The antigen remains undetermined. Regions amplified from RNA transcripts were the TCR beta CDR3 regions. Initially, a first-round RT-PCR of the TCR CDR3 employed the HTBI primer set. TCRdb re-called the multiplex PCR reads through MiXCR, storing one row per CDR3 protein. The sample includes hundreds of thousands of distinct CDR3 sequences, about 14% seen only once; the top ten take about 3.9%. The specimen was blood. The gene calls are TRBV6-5 and TRBJ2-5; D is ambiguous. The sequence was obtained from a woman aged 40 to 49 with Graves' ophthalmopathy. CDR3 loop: CASTERERQETQYF. The CDR3 DNA sequence: TGTGCCAGCACCGAACGAGAGAGACAAGAGACCCAGTACTTC.